This T cell receptor (beta chain) was recorded in a study of T cell responses to AZD1222 COVID-19 vaccine. Investigators merged groups given second doses at roughly 4 or roughly 12 weeks. TCRdb keeps only in-frame clones here, not all; method: immunoSEQ multiplex PCR. The table lists around 120,000 clones, more than 85% of them singletons. The sequence came from an adult who received the AZD1222 COVID-19 vaccine. The material was peripheral blood, obtained 28 days after the second AZD1222 dose.

The CDR3 DNA reads TGTGCCAGCAGTTGGGCCAGAAACACTGAAGCTTTCTTT. Its protein is CASSWARNTEAFF. The V and J genes are TRBV12-3 or TRBV12-4 and TRBJ1-1; D is unclear. V gave up 4 bases and J gave up 2 bases, with 8 bases separating them. The CDR3 is made up of 13 amino acids.